These 13 T cell receptor beta chains came from one sample sequenced in a study of radiotherapy plus CTLA-4 blockade in lung cancer. Produced via immunoSEQ multiplex PCR; TCRdb's table is partial and in-frame only. Of about 49,000 clones in the sample, more than 75% were seen once. Sequencing was performed on peripheral blood, taken from a patient treated with radiotherapy plus ipilimumab. The source of these receptors is a human donor with non-small cell lung cancer whose response to radiotherapy plus ipilimumab could not be evaluated.

The genes are TRBV19 and TRBJ1-5; D is uncertain. Germline loops: CDR1 LNHDA, CDR2 SQIVND (reference sequence). This CDR3 has 16 residues. V was trimmed by 5 bases and J by 0 bases, leaving 14 bases between them. This CDR3 is CASSPYLAGSNQPQHF. The CDR3 DNA sequence: TGTGCCAGTAGTCCCTATTTGGCGGGTAGCAATCAGCCCCAGCATTTT. Full variable domain (rest looked up from reference TRBV19 and TRBJ1-5): DGGITQSPKYLFRKEGQNVTLSCEQNLNHDAMYWYRQDPGQGLRLIYYSQIVNDFQKGDIAEGYSVSREKKESFPLTVTSAQKNPTAFYLCASSPYLAGSNQPQHFGDGTRLSIL.

The V call is TRBV11-3, the J call TRBJ1-1; no reliable D call. Looked up from germline, CDR1 is SGHNT and CDR2 is YENEEA. CDR3 size: 14 residues. V gave up 2 bases and J gave up 3 bases, with 10 bases separating them. The CDR3 loop reads CASSLPPRYTEAFF. In DNA form, the CDR3 reads TGTGCCAGCAGCTTACCGCCGAGATACACTGAAGCTTTCTTT.

This clone was detected only once. V and J are TRBV6-1 and TRBJ2-5; 7 bases align to TRBD1. Germline CDR1 and CDR2: MNHNS and SASEGT. Trimming at V came to 8 bases and at J to 9 bases, leaving 15 bases not matched to a gene. The length of the CDR3 is 14 residues. The chain's CDR3 is CASAGRDRLRAQYF. DNA for the CDR3: TGTGCCAGCGCTGGACGGGACAGACTTCGGGCCCAGTACTTC.

This clone was counted between two and nine times. The V gene is TRBV2, the J gene TRBJ2-7, with TRBD1 as a possible D gene (6 bases). The germline V and J ends were trimmed by 7 bases and 7 bases, with 17 bases remaining between them. CDR3 length equals 13 residues. Germline V gene lookup returns CDR1 SNHLY and CDR2 FYNNEI. CDR3 region: CASMTGRIKEQYF. The CDR3 region has the DNA TGTGCCAGCATGACAGGTCGGATAAAGGAGCAGTACTTC.

Details on this clone: The same CDR3 can be traced to other DNA sequences in this sample. The J gene is TRBJ1-2, the V gene TRBV15; D might be TRBD1 (6 bases). There are 14 residues in the CDR3. Germline CDR1 and CDR2: LNHNV and YYDKDF (reference sequence). The ends were cut back, 0 bases at V and 5 bases at J, with 10 bases in the middle. CDR3 amino acids: CATSRDRQAYGYTF. CDR3 bases: TGTGCCACCAGCAGAGATAGACAGGCGTATGGCTACACCTTC.

The chain joins TRBV27 to TRBJ2-7; D is possibly TRBD1 (6 bases). The CDR3 covers 15 residues. Germline CDR1 reads MNHEY; CDR2 reads SMNVEV (reference sequence). The ends were cut back, 5 bases at V and 3 bases at J, with 17 bases in the middle. CDR3: CASSPYPGQRYEQYF. As DNA, the CDR3 is TGTGCCAGCAGTCCTTATCCGGGACAACGCTACGAGCAGTACTTC.

A few counts support this clone. This rearrangement joins TRBV7-6 to TRBJ2-7; TRBD1 aligns across 11 bases. Germline CDR1 SGHVS, CDR2 FNYEAQ. Losses at the gene ends were 6 bases for V and 6 bases for J; bases not matched to a gene: 4. This CDR3 has 13 residues. CDR3 nucleotide sequence: TGTGCCAGCAGAGGACAGGGGGCAAGCGAGCAGTACTTC. Translated, it gives CASRGQGASEQYF. The complete variable domain, with remaining parts taken from reference TRBV7-6 and TRBJ2-7, reads GAGVSQSPRYKVTKRGQDVALRCDPISGHVSLYWYRQALGQGPEFLTYFNYEAQQDKSGLPNDRFSAERPEGSISTLTIQRTEQRDSAMYRCASRGQGASEQYFGPGTRLTVT.

This sequence joins TRBV10-3 and TRBJ1-4; possibly TRBD1 for D (5 bases). Germline V gene lookup returns CDR1 ENHRY and CDR2 SYGVKD. The CDR3 runs 17 residues. Trimming left V 6 bases short and J 3 bases short, with 20 bases between. The CDR3 coding sequence is TGTGCCATCAGCGAAGGGTGGGGGGAGTCGGCTAATGAAAAACTGTTTTTT. Translation gives CAISEGWGESANEKLFF.

This chain connects TRBV7-3 to TRBJ2-6, with no clear D. The V end lost 1 base, the J end lost 2 bases, and 6 bases lay between the germline ends. CDR3 length: 15 amino acids. CDR1 and CDR2 (germline): SGHTA, FQGTGA. The CDR3 DNA sequence: TGTGCCAGCAGCTTAAACGGTCCTGGGGCCAACGTCCTGACTTTC. Its protein is CASSLNGPGANVLTF.

This clone was counted a few times. The rearrangement links TRBV6-5 to TRBJ2-1; TRBD2 matches at 9 bases. With 6 bases clipped from V and 6 bases from J, the junction kept 6 bases outside the gene matches. The germline V gene has CDR1 MNHEY and CDR2 SVGAGI. The CDR3 totals 14 residues. This CDR3 reads CASSQLTSGNEQFF. CDR3 DNA: TGTGCCAGCAGCCAGTTGACTAGCGGCAATGAGCAGTTCTTC.

This clone turned up a few times. The genes are TRBV6-6 and TRBJ1-1, with TRBD1 as a possible D gene (5 bases). V dropped 6 bases and J dropped 5 bases, with 16 bases sitting between them. Germline CDR1 and CDR2: MNHNY and SVGAGI (reference sequence). This CDR3 is built from 14 residues. CDR3 nucleotide sequence: TGTGCCAGCAGCCGCGACGGGGGAAGAACTGAAGCTTTCTTT. This gives the protein CASSRDGGRTEAFF.

The rearrangement joins TRBV7-3 to TRBJ2-1; perhaps TRBD1 as D (5 bases). Germline CDR1 reads SGHTA; CDR2 reads FQGTGA. This CDR3 has 16 amino acids. Trimming left V 3 bases short and J 4 bases short, with 16 bases between. For the CDR3, the DNA is TGTGCCAGCAGCTTTCAGGGCGCCTCCACTTACAATGAGCAGTTCTTC. It translates to CASSFQGASTYNEQFF.

The chain uses TRBV6-5 and TRBJ2-5; tentatively, D is TRBD2 (6 bases). CDR1 and CDR2 (germline): MNHEY, SVGAGI. The CDR3 covers 14 residues. The germline V and J ends were trimmed by 5 bases and 5 bases, with 15 bases remaining between them. DNA of the CDR3: TGTGCCAGCAGTCCTCGGTGGAGGGATGAGACCCAGTACTTC. This gives the protein CASSPRWRDETQYF.